This TCR beta chain was identified during a study of technical replicates of blood from several donors. The assay was immunoSEQ multiplex PCR, and TCRdb's table has in-frame clones only and misses some. This table has roughly 65,000 clones, 70% to 90% appearing once. J gave up 3 bases and V 5 bases, and 10 bases lay outside the gene matches. CDR1 is WSHSY and CDR2 is SAAADI in the germline V gene. CDR3 length: 16 amino acids. This TCR was sampled from a human donor in good health. Some clones in this sample may be carry-over from other donors' samples. The chain couples TRBV10-2 to TRBJ2-5; 9 positions match TRBD2. Sequenced material: PBMCs. CDR3 in DNA: TGCGCCAGCAGTCAGAGGGCGGGGGGGCTAAAAGAGACCCAGTACTTC. Its translation: CASSQRAGGLKETQYF.